This passage covers 7 T cell receptor beta chains from one sample sequenced in a study of blood T cell repertoires in COVID-19. Profiled with immunoSEQ multiplex PCR; TCRdb holds only in-frame clones, not every one. This sample carries 310,000 or so clones, roughly 90% of them seen once, and the ten largest clones take 4%. The source material was peripheral blood. The receptors were gathered from a woman between 50 and 59 years old with active or convalescent COVID-19.

This clone was recorded once. This chain uses TRBV6-5 with TRBJ1-1; a possible D gene is TRBD1 (5 bases). The CDR3 length is 15 residues. The germline gives CDR1 MNHEY, CDR2 SVGAGI. V lost 2 bases and J 1 base, leaving 11 bases between the germline ends. CDR3 protein: CASSYGHQKNTEAFF. In DNA form, the CDR3 reads TGTGCCAGCAGTTACGGACACCAGAAGAACACTGAAGCTTTCTTT.

About this clone: The identical CDR3 is also encoded by other nucleotide sequences in the sample. The chain links TRBV9 to TRBJ2-3, with D perhaps matching TRBD2 (6 bases). V was trimmed by 0 bases and J by 4 bases, leaving 12 bases between them. Germline V lookup: CDR1 SGDLS, CDR2 YYNGEE. There are 15 residues in the CDR3. This chain's CDR3 is CASSVDSGRADTQYF. Written as DNA, the CDR3 is TGTGCCAGCAGCGTAGATAGCGGTAGAGCAGATACGCAGTATTTT.

This chain connects TRBV12-3 or TRBV12-4 to TRBJ2-2; unclear D gene. Trimming cost V 4 bases and J 5 bases, with 8 bases left between them. This CDR3 has 13 residues. In nucleotides, the CDR3 is TGTGCCAGCAGTTCACGGCGGACCGGGGAGCTGTTTTTT. Translated: CASSSRRTGELFF.

This sequence joins TRBV4-2 and TRBJ1-1; TRBD1 is a possible D gene (5 bases). Germline loops: CDR1 LGHNA, CDR2 YNFKEQ. The CDR3 is 13 residues long. V dropped 0 bases and J dropped 11 bases, with 13 bases sitting between them. For the CDR3, the DNA is TGTGCCAGCAGCCAAGACAGGGAGGCGGCGGCTTTCTTT. Protein: CASSQDREAAAFF.

J is TRBJ1-4 and V is TRBV27, with 10 bases fitting TRBD1. This CDR3 is built from 13 residues. Unmatched junction bases numbered 6, after V lost 9 bases and J lost 8 bases. CDR1 is MNHEY and CDR2 is SMNVEV in the germline V gene (reference sequence). The CDR3 here is CASGQGGVEKLFF. CDR3 coding DNA: TGTGCCAGTGGACAGGGGGGTGTGGAAAAACTGTTTTTT.

This chain joins TRBV20-1 and TRBJ2-7; 7 bases agree with TRBD2. This CDR3 spans 15 amino acids. V shed 5 bases, J shed 2 bases, and the junction held 12 bases outside the gene matches. Germline lookup yields CDR1 DFQATT and CDR2 SNEGSKA (reference sequence). The CDR3 here is CSAGGAGRAAYEQYF. CDR3 bases: TGCAGTGCTGGTGGGGCTGGGAGGGCGGCCTACGAGCAGTACTTC.

This clone was detected only once. Other DNA variants within this sample encode the same CDR3. J is TRBJ1-5 and V is TRBV12-3 or TRBV12-4; D ambiguous. The length of the CDR3 is 11 residues. Trimming took off 4 bases at V and 6 bases at J, with 4 bases between the two ends. CDR3 loop: CASSSGQPQHF. The CDR3 coding sequence is TGTGCCAGCAGTTCCGGTCAGCCCCAGCATTTT.